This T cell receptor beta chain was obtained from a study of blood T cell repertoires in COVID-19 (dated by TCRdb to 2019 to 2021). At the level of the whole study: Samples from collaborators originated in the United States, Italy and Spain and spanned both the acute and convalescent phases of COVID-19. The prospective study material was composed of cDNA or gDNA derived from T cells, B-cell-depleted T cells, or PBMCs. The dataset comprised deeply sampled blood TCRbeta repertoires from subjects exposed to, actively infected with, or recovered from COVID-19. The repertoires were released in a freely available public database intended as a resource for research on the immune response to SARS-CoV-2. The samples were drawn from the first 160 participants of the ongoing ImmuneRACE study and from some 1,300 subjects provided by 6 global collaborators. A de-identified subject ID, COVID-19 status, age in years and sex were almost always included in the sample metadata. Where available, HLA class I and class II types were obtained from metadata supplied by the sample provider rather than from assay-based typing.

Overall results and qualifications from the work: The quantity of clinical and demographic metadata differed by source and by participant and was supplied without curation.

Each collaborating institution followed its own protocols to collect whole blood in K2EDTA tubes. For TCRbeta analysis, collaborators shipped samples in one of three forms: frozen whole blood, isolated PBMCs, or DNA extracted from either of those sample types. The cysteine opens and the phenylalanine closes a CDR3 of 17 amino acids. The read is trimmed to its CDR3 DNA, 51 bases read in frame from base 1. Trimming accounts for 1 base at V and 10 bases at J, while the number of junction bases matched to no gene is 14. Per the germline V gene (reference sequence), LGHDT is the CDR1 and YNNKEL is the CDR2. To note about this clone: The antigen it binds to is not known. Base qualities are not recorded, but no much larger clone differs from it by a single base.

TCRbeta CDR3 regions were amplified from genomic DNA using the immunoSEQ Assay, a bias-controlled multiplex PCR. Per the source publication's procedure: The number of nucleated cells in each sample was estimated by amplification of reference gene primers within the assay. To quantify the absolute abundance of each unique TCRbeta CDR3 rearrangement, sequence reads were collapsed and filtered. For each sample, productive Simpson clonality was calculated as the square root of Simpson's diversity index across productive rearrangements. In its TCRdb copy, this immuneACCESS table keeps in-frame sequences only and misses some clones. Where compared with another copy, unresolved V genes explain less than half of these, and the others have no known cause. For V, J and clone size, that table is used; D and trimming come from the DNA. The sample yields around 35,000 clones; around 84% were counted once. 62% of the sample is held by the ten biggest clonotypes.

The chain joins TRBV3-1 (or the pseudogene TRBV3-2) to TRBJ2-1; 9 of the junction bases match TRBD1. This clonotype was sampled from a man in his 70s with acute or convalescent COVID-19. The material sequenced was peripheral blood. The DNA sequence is TGTGCCAGCAGCCAAGTTCCCCCGGGACAGGGTGGTATAGAGCAGTTCTTC. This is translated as CASSQVPPGQGGIEQFF.